This T cell receptor (beta chain) derives from a study of T-cell reconstitution after alpha-beta-depleted transplantation in children. General study points: It was reported that alpha-beta T cells came from several hundred expanded graft clones (about two months after transplant).

Preparation of the TCRbeta library was carried out with unique molecular identifiers. TCRdb analysed the PCR reads with MiXCR anew, one entry per CDR3 protein. The data hold 95,000 to 150,000 distinct CDR3 sequences, with under 30% observed a single time. As concerns this clonotype: The target antigen is unknown.

Germline CDR1 SGHDT, CDR2 YYEEEE. This CDR3 is 11 amino acids long. V shed 4 bases, J shed 10 bases, and the junction held 2 bases outside the gene matches. The chain links TRBV5-6 to TRBJ2-1; 7 bases line up with TRBD2. The sample here was PBMCs, mostly from graft donor cells, taken 180 days after TCRalphabeta/CD19-depleted stem cell transplant. This clonotype was obtained from a male patient under 10 years old who had a stem cell transplant for chronic granulomatous disease, so the T cells may come from the graft donor. CDR3 sequence: CASSGEGEQFF. The DNA for the CDR3 is TGTGCCAGCAGCGGGGAGGGAGAGCAGTTCTTC.